The 17 T cell receptor beta chains presented below share a single source sample, sequenced in a study of T cells after yellow fever vaccination. TCRdb processed the 5' RACE reads anew with MiXCR; each CDR3 protein has one entry. The sample holds some 69,000 distinct CDR3 sequences, approximately 6.2% seen once. The sequences come from CD4+ T cells sorted from PBMCs, collected roughly 15 days after the first yellow fever vaccination. The receptors here all came from a man aged 18 to 35 who received the YFV17D yellow fever vaccine.

There are many counts of this clonotype. V gene TRBV5-1 combines with J gene TRBJ2-7; D may be TRBD2 (6 bases). The CDR3 runs 14 residues. Germline lookup yields CDR1 SGHRS and CDR2 YFSETQ. With 5 bases removed from V and 2 bases from J, the gap between germline ends came to 14 bases. CDR3: CASSPGLVTYEQYF. The DNA of the CDR3 is TGCGCCAGCAGTCCGGGACTCGTCACCTACGAGCAGTACTTC.

Concerning this clonotype: Its ends do not fully match the called genes, so a read error is possible. The gene calls are TRBV20-1 and TRBJ1-6, with a weak D call TRBD1 (5 bases). The CDR3 is 16 amino acids. Germline CDR1 DFQATT, CDR2 SNEGSKA (reference sequence). CDR3 residues: CCARAKGKRGYSPLHF. DNA for the CDR3: TGCTGTGCTAGAGCCAAGGGCAAGCGGGGCTATTCACCCCTCCACTTT.

This clonotype was recorded many times. The J gene is TRBJ2-3, the V gene TRBV20-1, with 9 bases identical to TRBD2. Trimming at V came to 4 bases and at J to 7 bases, leaving 18 bases not matched to a gene. Germline loops: CDR1 DFQATT, CDR2 SNEGSKA (reference sequence). The CDR3 contains 17 residues. CDR3 nucleotides: TGCAGTGCTACCCCTCCGTGGGGGCGGGGGGGCCCGAATACGCAGTATTTT. As protein: CSATPPWGRGGPNTQYF.

At least ten counts were recorded for this clonotype. This CDR3 reads CASSHAGGGYNEQFF. The CDR3 DNA reads TGCGCCAGCAGCCATGCTGGGGGGGGGTACAATGAGCAGTTCTTC. V and J are TRBV4-1 and TRBJ2-1, with 7 bases that match TRBD2. CDR3 length equals 15 residues. Losses at the gene ends were 3 bases for V and 4 bases for J; bases not matched to a gene: 6. Germline lookup yields CDR1 MGHRA and CDR2 YSYEKL.

This clonotype came up many times. The V and J genes are TRBV5-1 and TRBJ2-5; D not certain. This CDR3 comprises 13 residues. Looked up from germline, CDR1 is SGHRS and CDR2 is YFSETQ. Trimming stripped 0 bases from V and 4 bases from J, with 7 bases between. In nucleotides, the CDR3 is TGCGCCAGCAGCTTGGACGGACGAGAGACCCAGTACTTC. Translation: CASSLDGRETQYF.

The sample holds many counts of this clonotype. The J gene is TRBJ1-1, the V gene TRBV7-9; 7 bases fit TRBD1. Germline V gives CDR1 SEHNR, CDR2 FQNEAQ (reference sequence). Trimming at V came to 7 bases and at J to 6 bases, leaving 8 bases not matched to a gene. This CDR3 has 13 amino acids. In DNA, the CDR3 is TGTGCCAGCATCGAGGGGGCCGGCGCTGAAGCTTTCTTT. Translation: CASIEGAGAEAFF.

The rearrangement uses TRBV5-6 and TRBJ2-3; tentative D call: TRBD2 (5 bases). Between the trimmed V and J ends, which lost 8 bases and 1 base, there was a span of 17 bases. The V gene's germline CDR1 is SGHDT and CDR2 YYEEEE. The CDR3 contains 15 residues. CDR3 region: CARGRGFLRTDTQYF. CDR3 bases: TGTGCCAGGGGCCGCGGGTTCTTACGCACAGATACGCAGTATTTT.

The table lists this clonotype with many counts. The rearrangement links TRBV18 to TRBJ2-7; 8 bases align to TRBD2. The CDR3 is 14 residues long. Germline CDR1 reads KGHSH; CDR2 reads LQKENI. V dropped 3 bases and J dropped 5; count of bases not matched to a gene: 6. As DNA, the CDR3 is TGTGCCAGCTCACCGGGCAGCGGGGGCAACGAGCAGTACTTC. It specifies CASSPGSGGNEQYF.

This clonotype was counted ten times or more. The DNA for the CDR3 is TGTGCCAGCAGATCACGGTCCTATGGCTACACCTTC. It is translated as CASRSRSYGYTF. This chain links TRBV12-3 or TRBV12-4 with TRBJ1-2; D gene unclear. Trimming took 6 bases from V and 4 from J, leaving 9 bases between them. This CDR3 is built from 12 residues.

As to this clonotype: At one end, the junction sequence differs from germline, possibly due to a read error. The V and J genes are TRBV30 and TRBJ2-7, with 7 bases identical to TRBD1. Germline lookup yields CDR1 GTSNPN and CDR2 SVGIG (reference sequence). This CDR3 comprises 11 residues. The CDR3 loop reads CARSRGFEQYF. CDR3 nucleotides: TGTGCCCGGAGCAGGGGGTTCGAGCAGTACTTC. The variable domain in full, completed from reference TRBV30 and TRBJ2-7, reads SQTIHQWPATLVQPVGSPLSLECTVEGTSNPNLYWYRQAAGRGLQLLFYSVGIGQISSEVPQNLSASRPQDRQFILSSKKLLLSDSGFYLCARSRGFEQYFGPGTRLTVT.

The chain employs TRBV18 and TRBJ2-7; the D gene is possibly TRBD1 (6 bases). The germline gives CDR1 KGHSH, CDR2 LQKENI. The CDR3 covers 14 residues. The V end was cut by 4 bases, the J end by 3 bases, with 13 bases between. CDR3 sequence (DNA): TGTGCCAGCTCACAAGGACAGACGTTCTACGAGCAGTACGTC. Translated: CASSQGQTFYEQYV.

This clonotype showed up many times. The chain employs TRBV7-8 and TRBJ2-6; D unclear. The CDR3 is 15 residues long. The V gene's germline CDR1 is SGHVS and CDR2 FQNEAQ. V was clipped by 1 base and J by 1 base, with 5 bases between them. The CDR3 DNA sequence: TGTGCCAGCAGCTTAGTCCTGTCTGGGGCCAACGTCCTGACTTTC. This encodes CASSLVLSGANVLTF.

In this sample, this clonotype turned up many times. CDR3 amino acids: CASRKNLGRGKDTQYF. Written as DNA, the CDR3 is TGTGCCAGCAGAAAAAATCTGGGCAGGGGGAAAGATACGCAGTATTTT. The chain combines TRBV7-2 with TRBJ2-3; 7 bases match TRBD1. J lost 5 bases, V lost 6 bases, and 14 bases had no gene match. Germline assignment: CDR1 SGHTA and CDR2 FQGNSA. CDR3 length: 16 residues.

Points on this clonotype: Since a much larger clone is just one base distant, this may be a read error. The conserved phenylalanine or tryptophan normally closing the CDR3 is absent here, so this likely arose from a read error. The CDR3 DNA reads TGTGCCACCAGTCAATCTGGGGCCAACGTCCTGACTTCC. Translation: CATSQSGANVLTS. This chain joins TRBV24-1 and TRBJ2-6, with D unclear. Germline values: CDR1 KGHDR, CDR2 SFDVKD. The CDR3 length is 13 residues. V lost 6 bases, J lost 1 base, and 3 bases lay in between.

This clonotype appeared many times. The chain recombines TRBV5-1 with TRBJ2-7, with unresolved D. This CDR3 comprises 11 residues. Germline values: CDR1 SGHRS, CDR2 YFSETQ. V lost 4 bases, J lost 3 bases, and 5 bases lay in between. CDR3 nucleotides: TGCGCCAGCAGCGACTTCTACGAGCAGTACTTC. Amino acids: CASSDFYEQYF.

This clonotype has at least ten counts. The chain joins TRBV20-1 to TRBJ1-4; 8 nucleotides line up with TRBD1. V was pared by 2 bases and J by 8 bases, with 4 bases of the junction left unmatched. The CDR3 sequence is 13 residues long. CDR1 is DFQATT, CDR2 SNEGSKA, per germline (reference sequence). The CDR3 region has the DNA TGCAGTGCTAGACCGGACAGGGTCGAAAAACTGTTTTTT. As protein: CSARPDRVEKLFF.

This clonotype was seen many times. This rearrangement joins TRBV5-4 to TRBJ2-1, with D possibly being TRBD1 (5 bases). The germline V gene encodes CDR1 SGHNT and CDR2 YYREEE (reference sequence). With 1 base removed from V and 2 bases from J, the gap between germline ends came to 7 bases. The CDR3 has 14 residues. CDR3 loop: CASSLQGPYNEQFF. The CDR3 nucleotides read TGTGCCAGCAGCTTGCAGGGCCCCTACAATGAGCAGTTCTTC.